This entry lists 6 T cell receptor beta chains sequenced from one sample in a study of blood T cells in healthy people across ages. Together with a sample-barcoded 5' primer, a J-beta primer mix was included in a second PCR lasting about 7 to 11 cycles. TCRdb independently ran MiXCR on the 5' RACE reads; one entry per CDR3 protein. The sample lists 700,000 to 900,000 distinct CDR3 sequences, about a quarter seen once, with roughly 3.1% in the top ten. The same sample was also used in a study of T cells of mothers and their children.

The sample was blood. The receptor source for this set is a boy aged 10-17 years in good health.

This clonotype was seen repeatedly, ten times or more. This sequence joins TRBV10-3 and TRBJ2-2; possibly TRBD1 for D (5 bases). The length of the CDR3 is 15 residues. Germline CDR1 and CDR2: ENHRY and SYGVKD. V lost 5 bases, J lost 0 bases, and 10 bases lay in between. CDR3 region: CAISRQGSNTGELFF. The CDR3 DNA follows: TGTGCCATCAGTCGGCAGGGTTCGAACACCGGGGAGCTGTTTTTT.

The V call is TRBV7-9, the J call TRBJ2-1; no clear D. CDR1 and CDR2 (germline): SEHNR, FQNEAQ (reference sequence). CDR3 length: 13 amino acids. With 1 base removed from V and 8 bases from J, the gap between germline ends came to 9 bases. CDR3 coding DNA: TGTGCCAGCAGCTTAGTATGGGTCGATGAGCAGTTCTTC. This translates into CASSLVWVDEQFF.

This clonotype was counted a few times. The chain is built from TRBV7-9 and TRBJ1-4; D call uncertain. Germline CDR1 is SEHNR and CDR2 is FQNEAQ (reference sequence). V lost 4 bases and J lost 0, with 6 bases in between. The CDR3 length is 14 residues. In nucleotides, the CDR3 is TGTGCCAGCAGCTCGGTAGCAACTAATGAAAAACTGTTTTTT. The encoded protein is CASSSVATNEKLFF. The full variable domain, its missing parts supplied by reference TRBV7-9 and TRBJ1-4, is DTGVSQNPRHKITKRGQNVTFRCDPISEHNRLYWYRQTLGQGPEFLTYFQNEAQLEKSRLLSDRFSAERPKGSFSTLEIQRTEQGDSAMYLCASSSVATNEKLFFGSGTQLSVL.

The CDR3 loop is CSATRGLAGQETQYF. CDR3 DNA: TGCAGTGCTACCAGGGGACTAGCGGGGCAAGAGACCCAGTACTTC. The J gene is TRBJ2-1, the V gene TRBV20-1; 13 nucleotides align to TRBD2. The DNA end favors TRBJ2-5, so the J call may be wrong. The CDR3 sequence is 15 residues long. CDR1 and CDR2 (germline): DFQATT, SNEGSKA (reference sequence).

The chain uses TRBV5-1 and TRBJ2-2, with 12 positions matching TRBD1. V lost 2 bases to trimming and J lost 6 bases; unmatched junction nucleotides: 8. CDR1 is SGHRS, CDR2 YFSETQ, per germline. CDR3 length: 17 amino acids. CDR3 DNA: TGCGCCAGCAGCTTAACCCCCGGGACAGGGGGCGCCGGGGAGCTGTTTTTT. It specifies CASSLTPGTGGAGELFF.

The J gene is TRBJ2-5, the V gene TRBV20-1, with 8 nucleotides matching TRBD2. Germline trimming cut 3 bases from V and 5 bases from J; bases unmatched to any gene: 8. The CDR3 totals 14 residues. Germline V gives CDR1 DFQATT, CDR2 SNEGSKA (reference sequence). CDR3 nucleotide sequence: TGCAGTGCTAGCGGGGGGGGACTCGGGGAGACCCAGTACTTC. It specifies CSASGGGLGETQYF.